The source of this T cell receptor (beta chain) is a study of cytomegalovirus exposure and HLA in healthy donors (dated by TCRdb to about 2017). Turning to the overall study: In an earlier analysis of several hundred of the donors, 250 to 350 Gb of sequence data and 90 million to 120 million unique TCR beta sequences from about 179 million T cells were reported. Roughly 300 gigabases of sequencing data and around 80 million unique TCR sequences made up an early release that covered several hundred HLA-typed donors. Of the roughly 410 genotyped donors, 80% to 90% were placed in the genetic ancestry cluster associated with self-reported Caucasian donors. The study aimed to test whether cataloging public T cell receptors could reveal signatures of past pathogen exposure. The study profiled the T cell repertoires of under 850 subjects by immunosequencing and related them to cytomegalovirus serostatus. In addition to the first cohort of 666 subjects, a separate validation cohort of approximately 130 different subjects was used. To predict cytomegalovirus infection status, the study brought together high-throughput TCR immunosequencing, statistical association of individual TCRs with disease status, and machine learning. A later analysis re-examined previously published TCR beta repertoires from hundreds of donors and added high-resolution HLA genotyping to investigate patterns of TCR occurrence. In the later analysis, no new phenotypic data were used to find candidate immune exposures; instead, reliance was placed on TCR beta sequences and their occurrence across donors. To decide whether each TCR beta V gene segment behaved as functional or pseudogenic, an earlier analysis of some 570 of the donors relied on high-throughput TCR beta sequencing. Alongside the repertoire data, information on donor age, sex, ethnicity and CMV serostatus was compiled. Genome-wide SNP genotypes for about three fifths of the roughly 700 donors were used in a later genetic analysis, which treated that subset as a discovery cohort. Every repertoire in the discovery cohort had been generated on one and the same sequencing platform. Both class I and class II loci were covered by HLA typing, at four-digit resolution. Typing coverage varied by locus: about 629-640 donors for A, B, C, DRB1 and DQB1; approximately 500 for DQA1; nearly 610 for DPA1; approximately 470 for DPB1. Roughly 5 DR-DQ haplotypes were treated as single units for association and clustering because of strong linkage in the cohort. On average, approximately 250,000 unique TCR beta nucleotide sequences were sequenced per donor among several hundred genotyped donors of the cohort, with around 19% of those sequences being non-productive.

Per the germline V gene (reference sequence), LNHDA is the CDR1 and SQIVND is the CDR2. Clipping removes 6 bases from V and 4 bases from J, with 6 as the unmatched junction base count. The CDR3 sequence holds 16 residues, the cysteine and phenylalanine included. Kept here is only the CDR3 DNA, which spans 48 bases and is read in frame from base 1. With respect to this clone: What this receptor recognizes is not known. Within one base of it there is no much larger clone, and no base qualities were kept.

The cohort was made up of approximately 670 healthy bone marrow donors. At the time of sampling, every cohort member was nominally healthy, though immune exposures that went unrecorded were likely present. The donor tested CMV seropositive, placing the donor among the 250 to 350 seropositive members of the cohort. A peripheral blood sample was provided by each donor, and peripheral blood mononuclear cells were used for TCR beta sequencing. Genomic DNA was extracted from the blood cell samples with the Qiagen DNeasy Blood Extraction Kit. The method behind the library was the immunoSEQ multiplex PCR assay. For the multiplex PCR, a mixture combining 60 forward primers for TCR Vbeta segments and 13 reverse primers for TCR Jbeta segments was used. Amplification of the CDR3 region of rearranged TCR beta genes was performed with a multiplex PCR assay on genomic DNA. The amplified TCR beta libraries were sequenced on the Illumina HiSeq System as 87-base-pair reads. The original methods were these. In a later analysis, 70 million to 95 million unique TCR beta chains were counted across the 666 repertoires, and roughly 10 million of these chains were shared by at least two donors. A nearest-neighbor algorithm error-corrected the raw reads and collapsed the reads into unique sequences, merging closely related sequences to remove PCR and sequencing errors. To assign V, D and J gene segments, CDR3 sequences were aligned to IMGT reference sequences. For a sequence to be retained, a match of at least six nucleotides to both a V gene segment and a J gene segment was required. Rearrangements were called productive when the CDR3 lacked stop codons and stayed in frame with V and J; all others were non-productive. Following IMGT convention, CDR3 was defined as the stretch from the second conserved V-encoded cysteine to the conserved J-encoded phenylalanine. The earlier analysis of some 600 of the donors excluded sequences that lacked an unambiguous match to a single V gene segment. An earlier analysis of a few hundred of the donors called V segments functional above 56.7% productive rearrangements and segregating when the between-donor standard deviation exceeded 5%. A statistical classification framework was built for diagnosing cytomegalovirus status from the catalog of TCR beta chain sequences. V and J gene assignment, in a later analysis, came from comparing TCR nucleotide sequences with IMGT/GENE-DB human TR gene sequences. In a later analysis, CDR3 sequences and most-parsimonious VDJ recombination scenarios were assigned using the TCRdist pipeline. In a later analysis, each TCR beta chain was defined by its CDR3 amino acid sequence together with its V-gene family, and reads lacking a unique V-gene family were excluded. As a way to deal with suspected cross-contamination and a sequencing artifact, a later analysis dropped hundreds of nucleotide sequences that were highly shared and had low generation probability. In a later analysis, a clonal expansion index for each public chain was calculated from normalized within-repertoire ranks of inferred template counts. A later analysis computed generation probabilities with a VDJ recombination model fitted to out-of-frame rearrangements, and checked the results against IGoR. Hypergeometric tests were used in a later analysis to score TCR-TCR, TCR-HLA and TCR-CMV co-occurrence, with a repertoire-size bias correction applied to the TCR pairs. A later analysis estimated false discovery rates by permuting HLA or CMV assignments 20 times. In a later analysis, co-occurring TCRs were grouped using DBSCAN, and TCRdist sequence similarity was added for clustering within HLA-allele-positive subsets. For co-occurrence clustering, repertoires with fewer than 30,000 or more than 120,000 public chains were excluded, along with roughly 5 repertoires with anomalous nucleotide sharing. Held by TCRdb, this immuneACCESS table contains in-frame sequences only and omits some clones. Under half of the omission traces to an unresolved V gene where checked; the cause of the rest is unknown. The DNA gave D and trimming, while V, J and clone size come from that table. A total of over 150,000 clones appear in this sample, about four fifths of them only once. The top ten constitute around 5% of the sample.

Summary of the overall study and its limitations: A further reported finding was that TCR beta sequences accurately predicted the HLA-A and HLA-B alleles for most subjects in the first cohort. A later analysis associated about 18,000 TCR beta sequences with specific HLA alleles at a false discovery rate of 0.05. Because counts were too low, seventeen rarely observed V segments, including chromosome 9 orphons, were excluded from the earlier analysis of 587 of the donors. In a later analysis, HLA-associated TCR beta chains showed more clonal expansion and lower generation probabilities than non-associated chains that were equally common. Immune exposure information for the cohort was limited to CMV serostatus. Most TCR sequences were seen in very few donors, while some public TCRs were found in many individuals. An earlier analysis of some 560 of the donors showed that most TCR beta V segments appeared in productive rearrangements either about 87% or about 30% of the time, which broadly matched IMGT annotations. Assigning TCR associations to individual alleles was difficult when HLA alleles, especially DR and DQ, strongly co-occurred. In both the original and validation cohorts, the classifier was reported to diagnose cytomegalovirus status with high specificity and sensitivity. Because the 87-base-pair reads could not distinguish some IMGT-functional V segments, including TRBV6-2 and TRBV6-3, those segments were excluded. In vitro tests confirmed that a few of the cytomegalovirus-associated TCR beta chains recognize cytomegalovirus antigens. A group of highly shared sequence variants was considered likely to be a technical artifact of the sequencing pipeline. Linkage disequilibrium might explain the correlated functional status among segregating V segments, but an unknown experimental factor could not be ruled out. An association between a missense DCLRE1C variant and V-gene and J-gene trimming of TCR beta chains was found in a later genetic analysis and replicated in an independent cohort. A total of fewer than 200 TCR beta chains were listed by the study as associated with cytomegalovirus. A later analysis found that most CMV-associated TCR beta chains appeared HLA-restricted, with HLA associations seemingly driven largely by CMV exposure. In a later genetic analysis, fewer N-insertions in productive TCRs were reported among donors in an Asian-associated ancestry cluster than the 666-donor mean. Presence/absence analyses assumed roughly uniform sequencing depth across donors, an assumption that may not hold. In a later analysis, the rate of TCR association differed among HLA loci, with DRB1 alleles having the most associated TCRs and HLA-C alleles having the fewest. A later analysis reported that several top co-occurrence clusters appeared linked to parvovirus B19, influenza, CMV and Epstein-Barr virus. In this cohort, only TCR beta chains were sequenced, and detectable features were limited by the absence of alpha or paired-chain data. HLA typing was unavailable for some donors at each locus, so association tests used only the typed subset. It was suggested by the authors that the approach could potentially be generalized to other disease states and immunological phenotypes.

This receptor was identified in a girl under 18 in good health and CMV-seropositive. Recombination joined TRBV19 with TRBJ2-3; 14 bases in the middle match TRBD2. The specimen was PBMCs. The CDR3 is CASSTPTSGGADTQYF. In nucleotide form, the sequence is TGTGCCAGTAGCACCCCGACTAGCGGGGGGGCAGATACGCAGTATTTT.